This TCR beta chain derives from a study of blood T cell repertoires in COVID-19. About the study: T cells, B-cell-depleted T cells, or PBMCs provided the cDNA or gDNA that served as material.

In the study's own analysis: Using reference gene primer amplification, nucleated cell counts were estimated. Data came from immunoSEQ multiplex PCR; TCRdb stores just in-frame clones and leaves some out. V and J calls and clone size come straight from that table; D and trimming were deduced from the DNA. Of over 200,000 clones in the sample, about 80% are singletons; the top ten hold 2% to 3%. After removal of 3 bases from V and 5 bases from J, the junction contained 6 bases not matched to a gene. Germline V gene lookup returns CDR1 GTSNPN and CDR2 SVGIG (reference sequence). The CDR3 runs 13 residues.

The sequenced material came from peripheral blood. The receptor's source is a woman between 40 and 55 years old with active or convalescent COVID-19. The V gene is TRBV30, the J gene TRBJ2-5; 7 bases match TRBD1. The CDR3 region has the DNA TGTGCCTGGAGCCAGGGGGTGGTCGAGACCCAGTACTTC. This translates into CAWSQGVVETQYF.